This is a list of T cell receptor beta chains from one sample in a study of cytomegalovirus exposure and HLA in healthy donors. The table came from immunoSEQ multiplex PCR; TCRdb's copy has only in-frame clones and leaves some out. Of about 150,000 clones in the sample, 60% to 80% were seen once. Sequencing input: PBMCs. Receptors were obtained from a male donor in good health and CMV-seronegative. CDR3s include the opening cysteine and the closing phenylalanine or tryptophan. Each record gives: D gene, V gene, CDR3 length, J gene, clone size, CDR3 DNA, CDR3 protein. D genes are given only for firm matches. Only some rows state a clone size, as once, few, many or a class for expanded clones.

>.|TRBV9|15|TRBJ2-3|.
TGTGCCAGCAGCCTCATGGGGACAAAATCAGATACGCAGTATTTT
CASSLMGTKSDTQYF
>.|TRBV7-2|15|TRBJ1-2|.
TGTGCCAGCAGCTTAAGGACCCCCGGGGACTATGGCTACACCTTC
CASSLRTPGDYGYTF
>TRBD1|TRBV30|13|TRBJ1-3|.
TGTGCCTGGACCGACAGGGCTGGAAACACCATATATTTT
CAWTDRAGNTIYF
>.|TRBV30|15|TRBJ1-2|once
TGTGCCTGGAGTTTTACCCCAGGGTCGGGCTATGGCTACACCTTC
CAWSFTPGSGYGYTF
>TRBD1|TRBV19|14|TRBJ1-5|few
TGTGCCAGCCAGGGACAGGGCGGGAATCAGCCCCAGCATTTT
CASQGQGGNQPQHF
>.|TRBV7-2|15|TRBJ2-7|.
TGTGCCAGCAGCTTAGGTCCCAGGAACTCCTACGAGCAGTACTTC
CASSLGPRNSYEQYF
>.|TRBV30|14|TRBJ1-4|.
TGTGCCTGGAGCCCGAATGGGGGGAAAGAAAAACTGTTTTTT
CAWSPNGGKEKLFF
>TRBD1|TRBV5-8|13|TRBJ2-7|.
TGTGCCAGCAGCCCTCGACAGGGCTACGAGCAGTACTTC
CASSPRQGYEQYF
>TRBD1|TRBV18|16|TRBJ1-1|.
TGTGCCAGCTCACCTGACAGGGCGGGAACCGGCACTGAAGCTTTCTTT
CASSPDRAGTGTEAFF
>TRBD1|TRBV30|11|TRBJ1-2|.
TGTGCCTGGAGTTCAGGGGGTGGCTACACCTTC
CAWSSGGGYTF
>.|TRBV6-5|15|TRBJ2-7|.
TGTGCCAGCAGTTACTCCCCAGGAGGTCCCTACGAGCAGTACTTC
CASSYSPGGPYEQYF
>TRBD1|TRBV29-1|13|TRBJ2-5|.
TGCAGCGTTGGAACAGGGGGCGTAGAGACCCAGTACTTC
CSVGTGGVETQYF
>.|TRBV4-1|13|TRBJ1-2|.
TGCGCCAGCAGCCGGGACACGAGATATGGCTACACCTTC
CASSRDTRYGYTF
>.|TRBV10-3|16|TRBJ2-3|.
TGTGCCATCAGTAAGTTGATGGAGACTAGCACAGATACGCAGTATTTT
CAISKLMETSTDTQYF
>TRBD2|TRBV10-3|18|TRBJ2-5|.
TGTGCCATCAGTGAGTCTTTTAGCGGGGCGGGTCTCCAAGAGACCCAGTACTTC
CAISESFSGAGLQETQYF
>TRBD1|TRBV30|15|TRBJ1-2|.
TGTGCCTGGAGTCCGGGACAGGGGGCGGACTATGGCTACACCTTC
CAWSPGQGADYGYTF
>.|TRBV10-1|15|TRBJ2-5|.
TGCGCCAGCAGATCTAGATACAGGTTCCAAGAGACCCAGTACTTC
CASRSRYRFQETQYF
>.|TRBV15|16|TRBJ2-2|.
TGTGCCACCAGCAGAGATCAGGGACTGACGACCGGGGAGCTGTTTTTT
CATSRDQGLTTGELFF
>TRBD1|TRBV7-8|21|TRBJ1-5|.
TGTGCCAGCAGCCCCGGTCCCCAACTGGGAGCCGGGACAGGGAATAATCAGCCCCAGCATTTT
CASSPGPQLGAGTGNNQPQHF
>TRBD2|TRBV6-4|16|TRBJ2-1|.
TGTGCCAGCAGTATCACTAGCGGGGAGGGGTTCAATGAGCAGTTCTTC
CASSITSGEGFNEQFF
>.|TRBV6-6|13|TRBJ2-2|.
TGTGCCACCGCCAATAGAAACACCGGGGAGCTGTTTTTT
CATANRNTGELFF
>TRBD1|TRBV7-2|15|TRBJ1-2|once
TGTGCCAGCAGCCCTTGGACAGGGGGCTCGGAGGGCTACACCTTC
CASSPWTGGSEGYTF
>TRBD1|TRBV7-6|14|TRBJ2-7|.
TGTGCCAGCAGCCTCAGACAGGGGGCGGACGAGCAGTACTTC
CASSLRQGADEQYF
>.|TRBV11-3|14|TRBJ2-7|many
TGTGCCAGCAGCAATTACTCATCTACCTACGAGCAGTACTTC
CASSNYSSTYEQYF
>.|TRBV4-1|16|TRBJ2-1|.
TGCGCCAGCAGCCAAGACATTAGCAGTCGGGGCAATGAGCAGTTCTTC
CASSQDISSRGNEQFF
>TRBD1|TRBV4-1|15|TRBJ1-2|.
TGCGCCAGCAGCCAAGACCGACAGGGAAGGAATGGCTACACCTTC
CASSQDRQGRNGYTF
>.|TRBV27|12|TRBJ2-2|.
TGTGCCAGCAGTAAAGTCGGCGGGGAGCTGTTTTTT
CASSKVGGELFF
>.|TRBV27|14|TRBJ1-1|.
TGTGCCAGCAGTACCCGACGGGGGAACACTGAAGCTTTCTTT
CASSTRRGNTEAFF
>TRBD1|TRBV19|13|TRBJ1-2|.
TGTGCCAGTAGTATAGGAGGGACAGATGGCTACACCTTC
CASSIGGTDGYTF
>.|TRBV18|15|TRBJ2-7|.
TGTGCCAGCTCACCATCCGGGGTACTTTCCTACGAGCAGTACTTC
CASSPSGVLSYEQYF
>.|TRBV4-1|17|TRBJ1-1|.
TGCGCCAGCAGCCAAGTTTCTACAGGGAAAATGAACACTGAAGCTTTCTTT
CASSQVSTGKMNTEAFF
>TRBD1|TRBV6-1|19|TRBJ2-4|.
TGTGCCAGCAGTGCTTCTGGACAGGGGCCGCCGGTAGCCAAAAACATTCAGTACTTC
CASSASGQGPPVAKNIQYF
>.|TRBV19|15|TRBJ2-3|.
TGTGCCAGTAGTATCCGGGGGTCTAGCACAGATACGCAGTATTTT
CASSIRGSSTDTQYF
>.|TRBV4-3|17|TRBJ1-4|.
TGCGCCAGCAGCCGGGCGGCAGGGAGGCGGGCTAATGAAAAACTGTTTTTT
CASSRAAGRRANEKLFF
>.|TRBV6-1|16|TRBJ2-5|.
TGTGCCAGCAGTGAATCGGTCCCCGGGAATCAAGAGACCCAGTACTTC
CASSESVPGNQETQYF
>.|TRBV5-6|13|TRBJ1-2|few
TGTGCCAGCAGCGGGGCGGGGCTCTTCAGCTACACCTTC
CASSGAGLFSYTF
>.|TRBV7-9|12|TRBJ1-2|.
TGTGCCAGCAGCCCACAGTCGTATGGCTACACCTTC
CASSPQSYGYTF
>TRBD1|TRBV27|14|TRBJ1-6|.
TGTGCCAGCAGTGTCCGGGACAGGGGGTCACCCCTCCACTTT
CASSVRDRGSPLHF
>TRBD1|TRBV7-2|13|TRBJ2-5|.
TGTGCCAGCAGCCCTGGACAGGGAAGAGAGCAGTACTTC
CASSPGQGREQYF
>.|TRBV7-8|21|TRBJ1-1|.
TGTGCCAGCAGCTTAGCCCTACCTACACCAGGAGGGAGAGGGATGAACACTGAAGCTTTCTTT
CASSLALPTPGGRGMNTEAFF
>.|TRBV5-6|11|TRBJ2-7|.
TGTGCCAGCAGCTTGGGGGCCGAGCAGTACTTC
CASSLGAEQYF
>.|TRBV4-3|17|TRBJ2-3|.
TGCGCCAGCAGCCAAGATATCGGGGGGCCATCGGGAGATACGCAGTATTTT
CASSQDIGGPSGDTQYF
>.|TRBV6-1|13|TRBJ1-4|.
TGTGCCAGCAGTGCAAGACGGAGTGAAAAACTGTTTTTT
CASSARRSEKLFF
>.|TRBV6-1|15|TRBJ2-7|once
TGTGCCAGCAGTGAAGTTGACTTAGTCTCCTACGAGCAGTACTTC
CASSEVDLVSYEQYF
>.|TRBV4-3|15|TRBJ2-7|.
TGCGCCAGCAGCCAAGATATGGGCAGCTCCTACGAGCAGTACTTC
CASSQDMGSSYEQYF
>TRBD2|TRBV7-9|15|TRBJ2-5|.
TGTGCCAGCAGCCCCTGGAGCGGGGGGGCGGAGACCCAGTACTTC
CASSPWSGGAETQYF
>.|TRBV2|11|TRBJ2-1|once
TGTGCCAGCAGTGTCCACAGTGAGCAGTTCTTC
CASSVHSEQFF
>TRBD2|TRBV6-1|17|TRBJ2-5|.
TGTGCCAGCAGTGAACTAGCGGGGGGCCTGAGAGGAGAGACCCAGTACTTC
CASSELAGGLRGETQYF
>.|TRBV9|11|TRBJ1-2|.
TGTGCCAGCAGCGCGACATATGGCTACACCTTC
CASSATYGYTF
>.|TRBV4-2|14|TRBJ1-5|.
TGTGCCAGCAGCCAACCGGGGGTGGATCAGCCCCAGCATTTT
CASSQPGVDQPQHF
>.|TRBV21-1|15|TRBJ2-5|.
TGTGCCAGCAGCAAAATCTGGGACTTCCAAGAGACCCAGTACTTC
CASSKIWDFQETQYF
>TRBD1|TRBV4-1|14|TRBJ2-2|.
TGCGCCAGCAGCGGGACAGACTACACCGGGGAGCTGTTTTTT
CASSGTDYTGELFF
>.|TRBV7-2|15|TRBJ1-1|few
TGTGCCAGCAGCTTAGTGGGACTAAAGTGGACTGAAGCTTTCTTT
CASSLVGLKWTEAFF
>TRBD1|TRBV2|15|TRBJ1-1|.
TGTGCCAGCAGTGAAAGGACAGGGGGAACCACTGAAGCTTTCTTT
CASSERTGGTTEAFF
>.|TRBV7-9|12|TRBJ1-2|.
TGTGCCAGCAGCTTCCGTTCCTATGGCTACACCTTC
CASSFRSYGYTF
>TRBD2|TRBV9|14|TRBJ2-3|few
TGTGCCACCTCTAGCGGGGTAGTAACAGATACGCAGTATTTT
CATSSGVVTDTQYF
>TRBD1|TRBV5-6|14|TRBJ2-3|once
TGTGCCAGCAGCATGACAGGGGTGGCGGATACGCAGTATTTT
CASSMTGVADTQYF
>.|TRBV27|15|TRBJ2-7|.
TGTGCCAGCAGTCGGAGCGGGCCTTCCTCCTACGAGCAGTACTTC
CASSRSGPSSYEQYF
>.|TRBV10-2|11|TRBJ1-1|.
TGCGCCAGCCGAATGAGCACTGAAGCTTTCTTT
CASRMSTEAFF